The 21 T cell receptor beta chains below come from one sample, sequenced in a study of PD-L1 blockade in urothelial cancer. Produced via immunoSEQ multiplex PCR; TCRdb's table is partial and in-frame only. Seen here are about 93,000 clones, about 90% observed once, and the top ten hold around 1.5%. Time point meaning: pretreatment peripheral blood. The material was PBMCs, obtained around atezolizumab (anti-PD-L1) treatment. The receptors come from a man in his sixties with urothelial cancer.

The V call is TRBV2, the J call TRBJ2-3; 8 positions match TRBD2. Germline V gives CDR1 SNHLY, CDR2 FYNNEI. The V segment lost 3 bases and the J segment 2 bases; nucleotides outside the gene matches: 4. The CDR3 consists of 15 residues. CDR3 sequence reads: CASSDDSGATDTQYF. CDR3 DNA: TGTGCCAGCAGTGACGATAGCGGGGCCACAGATACGCAGTATTTT.

The chain joins TRBV7-3 to TRBJ2-1; D is perhaps TRBD2 (7 bases). Per the germline V gene, CDR1 is SGHTA and CDR2 is FQGTGA. The CDR3 has 15 amino acids. Trimming left V 5 bases short and J 6 bases short, with 17 bases between. The CDR3 spells CASSPLSGGSNEQFF. The CDR3 DNA reads as TGTGCCAGCAGCCCCCTTTCGGGGGGCAGCAATGAGCAGTTCTTC.

The chain couples TRBV30 to TRBJ2-3; 10 positions match TRBD2. Germline V lookup: CDR1 GTSNPN, CDR2 SVGIG (reference sequence). Trimming took 7 bases from V and 1 from J; bases not matched to a gene: 2. The CDR3 runs to 13 residues. For the CDR3, the DNA is TGTGCCTCTACTAGCGGGGGCACAGATACGCAGTATTTT. This codes for CASTSGGTDTQYF.

Comments on this clone: Other nucleotide sequences from this sample produce the same CDR3. The chain carries TRBV7-2 and TRBJ2-7; 13 bases are a match to TRBD2. The CDR3 has 15 amino acids. Trimming took 4 bases from V and 3 from J; bases not matched to a gene: 3. Germline CDR1 and CDR2: SGHTA and FQGNSA. Here the CDR3 DNA reads TGTGCCAGCAGCTATCGACTAGCGGGGGGCTACGAGCAGTACTTC. Translating it yields CASSYRLAGGYEQYF.

In DNA form, the CDR3 reads TGTGCCAGCAGCCCCAGGGGTGAGCTGGGTACAGATACGCAGTATTTT. As protein: CASSPRGELGTDTQYF. V and J are TRBV5-4 and TRBJ2-3; a weak D match, TRBD1 (6 bases). V gave up 4 bases and J gave up 3 bases, with 18 bases separating them. Per the germline V gene, CDR1 is SGHNT and CDR2 is YYREEE (reference sequence). The CDR3 covers 16 residues.

V gene TRBV5-1 combines with J gene TRBJ2-5; 7 bases fit TRBD1. The V gene end was trimmed by 2 bases and the J gene end by 2 bases; junction bases not matched to a gene: 6. The CDR3 contains 15 residues. CDR1 is SGHRS and CDR2 is YFSETQ in the germline V gene. The CDR3 DNA is TGCGCCAGCAGCTTCCAGGGGGTAAGGCAAGAGACCCAGTACTTC. Amino acid sequence: CASSFQGVRQETQYF.

The chain links TRBV7-2 to TRBJ2-5; the match to TRBD2 covers 8 bases. The CDR3 is 13 residues long. CDR1 is SGHTA, CDR2 FQGNSA, per germline. With 5 bases clipped from V and 4 bases from J, the junction kept 3 bases outside the gene matches. CDR3 sequence (DNA): TGTGCCAGCAGCGGTGCGGGGGGAGAGACCCAGTACTTC. This translates into CASSGAGGETQYF.

The chain uses TRBV10-3 and TRBJ1-2; D may be TRBD1 (6 bases). Per the germline V gene, CDR1 is ENHRY and CDR2 is SYGVKD. This CDR3 has 13 amino acids. With 3 bases removed from V and 7 bases from J, the gap between germline ends came to 12 bases. Here the CDR3 DNA reads TGTGCCATCAGTGAACAGGGTGAGGCTGGCTACACCTTC. It encodes CAISEQGEAGYTF.

The chain carries TRBV11-3 and TRBJ2-2; 12 bases agree with TRBD2. The J segment lost 6 bases and the V segment lost 5 bases, leaving 7 bases of the junction unmatched. CDR3 size: 16 residues. In germline, CDR1 is SGHNT, CDR2 YENEEA. CDR3 DNA: TGTGCCAGCAGCCTTCGGACTAGCGGGAAGGCCGGGGAGCTGTTTTTT. Protein product: CASSLRTSGKAGELFF.

This chain uses TRBV6-1 with TRBJ2-1; no definite D call. V was trimmed by 4 bases and J by 5 bases, leaving 9 bases between them. The CDR3 loop spans 13 amino acids. Germline V gene data show CDR1 as MNHNS and CDR2 as SASEGT. DNA of the CDR3: TGTGCCAGCAGTGCCAAGAGCCACAATGAGCAGTTCTTC. Protein product: CASSAKSHNEQFF.

The chain has TRBV27 and TRBJ2-3, with 8 nucleotides matching TRBD2. V shed 5 bases, J shed 11 bases, and the junction held 12 bases outside the gene matches. CDR1 MNHEY and CDR2 SMNVEV come from the germline V gene (reference sequence). The CDR3 totals 14 residues. The CDR3 DNA follows: TGTGCCAGCAGTCCGGGACTAGGCAAATCCGGGCAGTATTTT. This sequence encodes CASSPGLGKSGQYF.

The rearrangement joins TRBV5-6 to TRBJ2-6; 7 positions agree with TRBD1. The length of the CDR3 is 15 residues. V was clipped by 1 base and J by 5 bases; unmatched bases: 3. Germline V gives CDR1 SGHDT, CDR2 YYEEEE. CDR3 in DNA: TGTGCCAGCAGCTTGCGACAGGGCTGGGCCAACGTCCTGACTTTC. This translates into CASSLRQGWANVLTF.

The chain couples TRBV6-5 to TRBJ2-2; perhaps TRBD1 as D (5 bases). This CDR3 is built from 13 residues. V gave up 7 bases and J gave up 3 bases, with 9 bases separating them. Germline CDR1 and CDR2: MNHEY and SVGAGI. The CDR3 coding sequence is TGTGCCAGCAAGGGGCTCCACACCGGGGAGCTGTTTTTT. Amino acids: CASKGLHTGELFF.

This clone has a handful of counts. The chain links TRBV7-2 to TRBJ2-1; perhaps TRBD2 as D (6 bases). The CDR3 has 14 residues. V was pared by 6 bases and J by 9 bases, with 18 bases between. Germline CDR1 SGHTA, CDR2 FQGNSA. CDR3 sequence (DNA): TGTGCCAGCAGTCCTGGGACTTCCTGGGGTGAGCAGTTCTTC. This gives the protein CASSPGTSWGEQFF.

The V and J genes are TRBV19 and TRBJ1-1; no definite D call. Trimming shortened V by 5 bases and J by 3 bases, and 16 bases separated the two germline ends. There are 15 residues in the CDR3. Germline V gene data show CDR1 as LNHDA and CDR2 as SQIVND (reference sequence). The CDR3 is CASSSNPSGDTEAFF. The CDR3 nucleotides are TGTGCCAGTAGTTCCAACCCGAGCGGGGACACTGAAGCTTTCTTT.

Of note for this clone: One end of the junction does not line up with germline, which may come from a read error. V and J are TRBV7-3 and TRBJ2-1, with 11 bases that match TRBD2. The CDR3 consists of 14 residues. Germline assignment: CDR1 SGHTA and CDR2 FQGTGA. CDR3 protein: CASSSGLADSSRIF. The CDR3 DNA is TGTGCCAGCAGCTCGGGACTAGCGGACTCCAGTAGGATCTTC.

The chain recombines TRBV7-2 with TRBJ1-6; D is ambiguous. The CDR3 has 14 residues. Germline values: CDR1 SGHTA, CDR2 FQGNSA. V was cut by 3 bases and J by 2 bases, with 5 bases left in between. The CDR3 nucleotides are TGTGCCAGCAGCTTCCAGACCTATAATTCACCCCTCCACTTT. Translating it yields CASSFQTYNSPLHF.

V is TRBV4-2 and J is TRBJ2-5, with 8 bases lining up with TRBD2. Unmatched junction bases numbered 6, after V lost 1 base and J lost 2 bases. The CDR3 consists of 16 residues. From germline, CDR1 is LGHNA and CDR2 YNFKEQ. CDR3 DNA sequence: TGTGCCAGCAGCCAAGGGGATAGCGGGGAACAAGAGACCCAGTACTTC. This sequence encodes CASSQGDSGEQETQYF.

CDR3: CATSRQLNTEAFF. Written as DNA, the CDR3 is TGTGCCACCAGCCGACAGCTAAACACTGAAGCTTTCTTT. The rearrangement links TRBV15 to TRBJ1-1, with D perhaps TRBD1 (5 bases). The CDR3 length is 13 residues. Germline CDR1 is LNHNV and CDR2 is YYDKDF (reference sequence). Trimming shortened V by 5 bases and J by 2 bases, and 9 bases separated the two germline ends.

In DNA form, the CDR3 reads TGTGCCAGCAGTCTCACCGGGACAGGGTTCAACGAGCAGTACTTC. Amino acid sequence: CASSLTGTGFNEQYF. V and J are TRBV28 and TRBJ2-7, with 9 bases identical to TRBD1. Germline V CDR1 and CDR2: MDHEN, SYDVKM. J lost 5 bases, V lost 5 bases, and 10 bases had no gene match. The CDR3 extends over 15 amino acids.

The chain has TRBV30 and TRBJ2-3; 12 bases align to TRBD2. Germline CDR1 reads GTSNPN; CDR2 reads SVGIG (reference sequence). V was clipped by 3 bases and J by 8 bases; unmatched bases: 12. The CDR3 is 16 amino acids. The CDR3 nucleotides read TGTGCCTGGAGCGCTGAACTAGCGGGGGGCCCCCCTACGCAGTATTTT. Encoded protein: CAWSAELAGGPPTQYF.